This T cell receptor (beta chain) derives from a study of T cells after yellow fever vaccination. Across the study: Fractions with few cells were prepared using SMART-Seq v4 Ultra Low Input. General study points: Contamination of FACS-sorted repertoires by abundant clonotypes from the bulk population could occur.

Each CDR3 protein gets one entry after TCRdb re-called the 5' RACE reads with MiXCR. Among about 320,000 distinct CDR3 sequences listed, around 10% were seen once. This clonotype has a handful of counts. Its antigen is not identified. V lost 3 bases and J lost 8; bases outside the gene matches: 12. The CDR3 loop spans 16 amino acids. Germline V CDR1 and CDR2: KGHSH, LQKENI. The specimen was CD4+ T cells sorted from PBMCs, collected 45 days after the yellow fever booster vaccination. The chain carries TRBV18 and TRBJ1-2; 10 nucleotides align to TRBD1. This sequence originates from a man aged 18-30 years who received the YFV17D yellow fever vaccine. The CDR3 DNA is TGTGCCAGCTCACCTTCCACTGCCGGGACAGGGGAAGGCTACACCTTC. Residues: CASSPSTAGTGEGYTF.